Below are 8 T cell receptor beta chains sequenced from a single sample in a study of T-cell memory formation after mild COVID-19. MiXCR, run by TCRdb on the 5' RACE reads, gives a single entry per CDR3 protein. The sample records about 270,000 distinct CDR3 sequences, 15% to 17% being singletons. The sample comprised PBMCs or a T cell subset sorted from them (not recorded which). These receptors all stem from an adult woman who had mild COVID-19 (a few samples of this study predate the infection). Cell type and time point are not known.

The chain carries TRBV18 and TRBJ2-7; 9 bases map to TRBD1. CDR3 length: 14 amino acids. The germline gives CDR1 KGHSH, CDR2 LQKENI. V gave up 4 bases and J gave up 4 bases; unmatched junction bases: 5. In DNA form, the CDR3 reads TGTGCCAGCTCACATGGACAGGGGCAATACGAGCAGTACTTC. Its protein is CASSHGQGQYEQYF.

Comments on this clonotype: The junction departs from the called germline gene at one end, perhaps through a read error. The chain uses TRBV5-1 and TRBJ2-3, with TRBD1 matching 7 bases. The CDR3 is 16 residues long. From germline, CDR1 is SGHRS and CDR2 YFSETQ. CDR3 sequence: CASTLSATGYTDTQYF. As DNA, the CDR3 is TGCGCCAGCACCTTGTCTGCGACAGGGTACACAGATACGCAGTATTTT.

This clonotype showed up just a few times. This chain links TRBV12-3 or TRBV12-4 with TRBJ2-5, with 11 bases lining up with TRBD2. The trim removed 6 bases at V and 4 bases at J, leaving 10 bases unmatched. This CDR3 region has 16 residues. The chain's CDR3 is CASSAEGTSGLETQYF. The CDR3, as DNA: TGTGCCAGCAGCGCCGAGGGGACTAGCGGTCTAGAGACCCAGTACTTC.

V usage is TRBV20-1 and J usage is TRBJ1-6; 9 bases are a match to TRBD1. The CDR3 contains 14 residues. Germline-derived CDR1 and CDR2 are DFQATT and SNEGSKA (reference sequence). The trim removed 1 base at V and 11 bases at J, leaving 6 bases unmatched. CDR3 DNA sequence: TGCAGTGCTAGAGTAACGGACAGGGGCACACCCCTCCACTTT. Amino acid sequence: CSARVTDRGTPLHF.

This clonotype has a handful of counts. The V and J genes are TRBV7-8 and TRBJ2-3; D is uncertain. The CDR3 has 17 residues. Trimming cost V 3 bases and J 0 bases, with 16 bases left between them. Germline assignment: CDR1 SGHVS and CDR2 FQNEAQ. The CDR3 is CASSLDSETTSTDTQYF. The CDR3 nucleotides read TGTGCCAGCAGCTTGGATTCAGAGACCACTAGCACAGATACGCAGTATTTT.

The chain is built from TRBV18 and TRBJ2-2; D might be TRBD1 or TRBD2, each matching 5 bases. CDR1 and CDR2 from the germline V gene are KGHSH and LQKENI. With 5 bases removed from V and 0 bases from J, the gap between germline ends came to 13 bases. CDR3 length: 16 amino acids. CDR3 in amino acids: CASSGWGSANTGELFF. The CDR3 coding sequence is TGTGCCAGCTCAGGATGGGGGTCCGCGAACACCGGGGAGCTGTTTTTT.

This chain uses TRBV7-8 with TRBJ2-7, with D maybe TRBD1 (5 bases). The germline gives CDR1 SGHVS, CDR2 FQNEAQ. The V and J ends lost 6 bases and 0 bases respectively, with 15 bases between them. The CDR3 runs 15 residues. The CDR3 reads CASSPRAGRSYEQYF. CDR3 DNA: TGTGCCAGCAGTCCCCGGGCAGGGCGCTCCTACGAGCAGTACTTC.

This chain links TRBV12-3 or TRBV12-4 with TRBJ1-4; maybe TRBD1 (6 bases). The CDR3 is 14 amino acids. Trimming took 6 bases from V and 6 from J, leaving 14 bases between them. CDR3 nucleotide sequence: TGTGCCAGCAGGGACGGGGGGCATGATGAAAAACTGTTTTTT. Its protein is CASRDGGHDEKLFF.